This section outlines one TCR beta chain sequence together with its context. What it recognizes is unknown. The sort gate was single viable CD3+CD4+CD8-CD45RO+ cells for memory CD4+ T cells. These data originate in a study of memory CD4+ T cells and cytomegalovirus serostatus. Libraries were prepared by immunoSEQ multiplex PCR; TCRdb keeps only in-frame clonotypes and omits some of them. This sample yields approximately 52,000 clones, of which just under 80% are seen a single time; about 0.8% belongs to the top ten. The CDR3 is 14 residues long. Germline V gene data show CDR1 as SGHVS and CDR2 as FQNEAQ. Trimming pared 1 base from V and 3 bases from J, leaving 9 bases between. Whole-study results and caveats: CMV serostatus prediction reached median AUC 0.95, or 0.91 with US-trained model. The CMV-associated TCR signature appears largely within the CD4+ memory repertoire.

V and J are TRBV7-8 and TRBJ2-5; D is ambiguous. The sequenced sample was memory CD4+ T cells from blood. The receptor was derived from an adult in good health and CMV-seronegative. CDR3 nucleotide sequence: TGTGCCAGCAGCTTAGGAACGACCGAAGAGACCCAGTACTTC. It translates to CASSLGTTEETQYF. The full variable domain, rest sourced from reference TRBV7-8 and TRBJ2-5, is GAGVSQSPRYKVAKRGQDVALRCDPISGHVSLFWYQQALGQGPEFLTYFQNEAQLDKSGLPSDRFFAERPEGSVSTLKIQRTQQEDSAVYLCASSLGTTEETQYFGPGTRLLVL.